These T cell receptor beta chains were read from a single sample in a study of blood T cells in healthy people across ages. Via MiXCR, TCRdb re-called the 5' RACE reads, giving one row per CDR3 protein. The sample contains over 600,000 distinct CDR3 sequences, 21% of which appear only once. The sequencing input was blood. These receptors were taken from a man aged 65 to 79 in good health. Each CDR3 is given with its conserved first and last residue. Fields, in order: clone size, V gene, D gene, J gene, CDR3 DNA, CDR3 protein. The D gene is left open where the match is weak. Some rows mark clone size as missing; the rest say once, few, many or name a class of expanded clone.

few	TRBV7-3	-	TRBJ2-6	TGTGCCAGCAGCTCCAGACAGGTTACCTCTGGGGCCAACGTCCTGACTTTC	CASSSRQVTSGANVLTF
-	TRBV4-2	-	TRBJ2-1	TGTGCCAGCAGCCAAGAACACACGACGTACAATGAGCAGTTCTTC	CASSQEHTTYNEQFF
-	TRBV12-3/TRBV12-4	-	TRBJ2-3	TGTGCCGGCAGTTTACAGGGGGGGACGGCAGATACGCAGTATTTT	CAGSLQGGTADTQYF
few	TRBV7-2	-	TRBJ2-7	TGTGCCAGCAGCTTCCGGGACGTAACCTACGAGCAGTACTTC	CASSFRDVTYEQYF
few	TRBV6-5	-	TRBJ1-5	TGTGCCAGCAGCCCCACGGGGGAGCTTCAGCCCCAGCATTTT	CASSPTGELQPQHF
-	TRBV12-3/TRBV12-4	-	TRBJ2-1	TGTGCCAGCAGTTTAAGGGCGGCCGATTACAATGAGCAGTTCTTC	CASSLRAADYNEQFF
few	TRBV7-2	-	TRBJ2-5	TGTGCCAGCAGCTTATCCGCCAACGGGCAAGAGACCCAGTACTTC	CASSLSANGQETQYF
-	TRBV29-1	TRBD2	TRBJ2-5	TGCAGCGTTGTTTTGGCGACTAGCGGGAGGGCAGAGACCCAGTACTTC	CSVVLATSGRAETQYF
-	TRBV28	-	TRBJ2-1	TGTGCCAGCAGTGCCCCTGGGCGGCTCTATGAGCAGTTCTTC	CASSAPGRLYEQFF
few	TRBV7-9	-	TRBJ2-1	TGTGCCAGCAGCTTAGGTGGTAACAACATGGGAAATGAGCAGTTCTTC	CASSLGGNNMGNEQFF
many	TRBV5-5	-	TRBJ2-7	TGTGCCAGCAGCTTGTCGGCAGGCTACTACTACGAGCAGTACTTC	CASSLSAGYYYEQYF
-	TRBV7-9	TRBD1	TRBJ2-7	TGTGCCAGCAGCTTAAGGGTCCAGGGGGCGATGGACGAGCAGTACTTC	CASSLRVQGAMDEQYF
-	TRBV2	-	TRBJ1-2	TGTGCCAGCAGTCAGTACGGGGATGGCTACACCTTC	CASSQYGDGYTF
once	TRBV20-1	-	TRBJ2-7	TGCAGTGCTAGAGATAGGCAGGATAGCTACGAGCAGTACTTC	CSARDRQDSYEQYF
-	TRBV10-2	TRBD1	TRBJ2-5	TGCGCCAGCAGTGAGCCGGGACAGGGGAAAAGGGAGACCCAGTACTTC	CASSEPGQGKRETQYF
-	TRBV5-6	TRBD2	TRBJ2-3	TGTGCCAGCAGCTTGGCTGGCGGGAGTAGGTCAGATACGCAGTATTTT	CASSLAGGSRSDTQYF
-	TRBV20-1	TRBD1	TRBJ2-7	TGCAGTGCTAGAGATCTGAGACAGGGTAACTACGAGCAGTACTTC	CSARDLRQGNYEQYF
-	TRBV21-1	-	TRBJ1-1	TGTGCCAGCAGCCTAAAAAGGAGTGGAGCTTTCTTT	CASSLKRSGAFF
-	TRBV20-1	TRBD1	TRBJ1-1	TGCAGTGCCAGGACAGGGAGGGATGAAGCTTTCTTT	CSARTGRDEAFF
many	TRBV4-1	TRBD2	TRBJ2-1	TGCGCCAGCAGCCGCACCGGGACTAGCAACAATGAGCAGTTCTTC	CASSRTGTSNNEQFF
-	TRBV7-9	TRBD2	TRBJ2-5	TGTGCCAGCAGCTTGCGACTAGCGGGAGGGTCTCAAGAGACCCAGTACTTC	CASSLRLAGGSQETQYF
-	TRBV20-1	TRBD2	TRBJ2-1	TGCAGTGCTAGAGATCGTAAGACTAGCGGGAGGCCCAATGAGCAGTTCTTC	CSARDRKTSGRPNEQFF
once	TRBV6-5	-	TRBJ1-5	TGTGCCAGCAGTTGGACGCTTGGGCAGCCCCAGCATTTT	CASSWTLGQPQHF
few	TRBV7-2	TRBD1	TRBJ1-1	TGTGCCAGCAGCTTAGTCCCCACCGGGACAGGAACTGAAGCTTTCTTT	CASSLVPTGTGTEAFF
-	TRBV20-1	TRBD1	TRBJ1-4	TGCAGTGCTAGAGGTACAGGGGGCTCTGAAAAACTGTTTTTT	CSARGTGGSEKLFF
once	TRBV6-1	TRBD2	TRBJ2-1	TGTGCCAGCAGTCCCGGGACTAGCTTGCTTGAGCAGTTCTTC	CASSPGTSLLEQFF
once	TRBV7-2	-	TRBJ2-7	TGTGCCAGCAGCTCAAGTGGGGGAGTAGGAGCCTACGAGCAGTACTTC	CASSSSGGVGAYEQYF
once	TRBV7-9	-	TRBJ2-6	TGTGCCAGCAGCTCTCAGGAGTCTGGGGCCAACGTCCTGACTTTC	CASSSQESGANVLTF
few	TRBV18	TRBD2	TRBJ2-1	TGTGCCAGCTCACCGTTCGGACTAGCGGCCTCGGATGAGCAGTTCTTC	CASSPFGLAASDEQFF
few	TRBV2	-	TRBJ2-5	TGTGCCAGCAGTGAAGTTACCCGAGGGACCCAGTACTTC	CASSEVTRGTQYF
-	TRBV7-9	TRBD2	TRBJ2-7	TGTGCCAGCAGCTTCCCGACTAGCCCCGTCTCCTACGAGCAGTACTTC	CASSFPTSPVSYEQYF
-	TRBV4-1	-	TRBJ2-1	TGCGCCAGCAGCGAAGATATCTACAATGAGCAGTTCTTC	CASSEDIYNEQFF
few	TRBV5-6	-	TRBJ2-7	TGTGCCAGCGGGGAACGGGGAGTCTCGCTCTACGAGCAGTACTTC	CASGERGVSLYEQYF
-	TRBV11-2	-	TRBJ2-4	TGTGCCAGCAGCATAATCAGGGGGGTCATTCAGTACTTC	CASSIIRGVIQYF
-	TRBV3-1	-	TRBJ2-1	TGTGCCAGCAGCCCCAGACTTGACTTGGAGCAGTTCTTC	CASSPRLDLEQFF
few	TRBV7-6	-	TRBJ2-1	TGTGCCAGCAGCTTAGAGGGGCTAGCGCCGAGACAGTTCTTC	CASSLEGLAPRQFF
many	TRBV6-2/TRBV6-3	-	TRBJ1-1	TGTGCCAGCAGTTTCACGTTGAACACTGAAGCTTTCTTT	CASSFTLNTEAFF
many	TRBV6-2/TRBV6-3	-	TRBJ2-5	TGTGCCAGCAGTTACTCGATTGCGGGGGAGACCCAGTACTTC	CASSYSIAGETQYF
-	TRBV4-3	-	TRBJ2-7	TGCGCCAGCAGCCGAGCAGGGGCTGACTGCGAGCAGTACTTC	CASSRAGADCEQYF
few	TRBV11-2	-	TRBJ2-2	TGTGCCAGCAGCCGACTGGGGGCGGGAGACAACACCGGGGAGCTGTTTTTT	CASSRLGAGDNTGELFF
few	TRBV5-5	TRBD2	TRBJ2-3	TGTGCCAGCAGCTTGGTACCGGGACTAGCCACAGATACGCAGTATTTT	CASSLVPGLATDTQYF
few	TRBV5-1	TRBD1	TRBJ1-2	TGCGCCAGCAGTCCAGACAGGGGATACGGCACCTTC	CASSPDRGYGTF
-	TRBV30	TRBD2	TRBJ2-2	TGTGCCCAGAAAGTGGGAGGGCCCCGCACCGGGGAGCTGTTTTTT	CAQKVGGPRTGELFF